This TCR beta chain was recorded in a study of STAT5B mutations in CD4+ large granular lymphocyte leukemia. Clones were sequenced by immunoSEQ multiplex PCR, and TCRdb holds only the in-frame ones, with some missing. Among 30,000 to 40,000 clones listed, around 76% were seen once. The CDR3 runs to 13 residues. V was clipped by 3 bases and J by 5 bases, with 12 bases between them. Germline values: CDR1 SGHKS, CDR2 YYEKEE (reference sequence). V and J are TRBV5-5 and TRBJ2-7; D possibly matches TRBD1 or TRBD2 (6 bases each). The sample consisted of CD4+ T cells from blood buffy coats. The sequence came from a human donor in good health. This chain's CDR3 is CASSWRGFHEQYF. In DNA, the CDR3 is TGTGCCAGCAGCTGGAGGGGGTTCCACGAGCAGTACTTC.